Below are 26 T cell receptor beta chains sequenced from a single sample in a study of identical twins. TCRdb reprocessed the 5' RACE reads with MiXCR, giving one entry per CDR3 protein. The profile shows around 530,000 distinct CDR3 sequences, 12% to 15% of them singletons. These same data were also listed under a study on yellow fever vaccine responses in identical twins.

Sequenced sample: CD4+ T cells sorted from blood. These receptors came from a woman between 18 and 29 years old in good health.

In this sample, this clonotype turned up a few times. CDR3 in amino acids: CASSDTAGDAPLHF. DNA for the CDR3: TGTGCCAGCAGTGATACAGCAGGGGACGCGCCCCTCCACTTT. The chain links TRBV6-1 to TRBJ1-6; possibly TRBD1 for D (6 bases). CDR3 length: 14 amino acids. Germline lookup yields CDR1 MNHNS and CDR2 SASEGT. Trimming took off 3 bases at V and 13 bases at J, with 16 bases between the two ends.

This clonotype showed up just a few times. This sequence joins TRBV12-3 or TRBV12-4 and TRBJ1-6; D is perhaps TRBD1 (5 bases). The CDR3 length is 15 residues. V lost 3 bases, J lost 9 bases, and 15 bases lay in between. CDR3 nucleotide sequence: TGTGCCAGCAGTTTGAGTGCAGGGAGGGGTTCACCCCTCCACTTT. Translating gives CASSLSAGRGSPLHF.

This clonotype was observed a few times. The V call is TRBV4-1, the J call TRBJ2-7, with 10 nucleotides matching TRBD1. J was trimmed by 6 bases and V by 6 bases; bases with no gene match: 8. This CDR3 contains 14 residues. Germline lookup yields CDR1 MGHRA and CDR2 YSYEKL. In DNA form, the CDR3 reads TGCGCCAGCAGTCGGACAGGGGGGCATCTCGAGCAGTACTTC. Translated, it gives CASSRTGGHLEQYF.

This clonotype was counted a few times. V and J are TRBV7-9 and TRBJ2-3; D gene unclear. Between the trimmed V and J ends, which lost 5 bases and 2 bases, there was a span of 14 bases. The CDR3 totals 15 residues. Germline CDR1 reads SEHNR; CDR2 reads FQNEAQ (reference sequence). In DNA, the CDR3 is TGTGCCAGCAGCGACACCAAAGGTTACACAGATACGCAGTATTTT. It codes for CASSDTKGYTDTQYF. The whole variable domain, remainder taken from reference TRBV7-9 and TRBJ2-3, is DTGVSQNPRHKITKRGQNVTFRCDPISEHNRLYWYRQTLGQGPEFLTYFQNEAQLEKSRLLSDRFSAERPKGSFSTLEIQRTEQGDSAMYLCASSDTKGYTDTQYFGPGTRLTVL.

This clonotype was seen ten or more times. The gene calls are TRBV12-3 or TRBV12-4 and TRBJ1-5; 8 bases fit TRBD1. Trimming took 3 bases from V and 4 from J; bases not matched to a gene: 2. The CDR3 is 14 residues long. CDR3 bases: TGTGCCAGCAGTTTCCGGACAGGGAATCAGCCCCAGCATTTT. Translated: CASSFRTGNQPQHF.

In its sample, this clonotype was seen a few times. The J gene is TRBJ2-6, the V gene TRBV5-6; D is perhaps TRBD1 (5 bases). Germline V gene sequence: CDR1 SGHDT, CDR2 YYEEEE. Trimming removed 0 bases from V and 2 bases from J, with 12 bases in between. The CDR3 contains 17 residues. DNA for the CDR3: TGTGCCAGCAGCTTGGGGCAGGGTACGACTGGGGCCAACGTCCTGACTTTC. Encoded protein: CASSLGQGTTGANVLTF. The full variable domain, rest sourced from reference TRBV5-6 and TRBJ2-6, is DAGVTQSPTHLIKTRGQQVTLRCSPKSGHDTVSWYQQALGQGPQFIFQYYEEEERQRGNFPDRFSGHQFPNYSSELNVNALLLGDSALYLCASSLGQGTTGANVLTFGAGSRLTVL.

This chain connects TRBV12-3 or TRBV12-4 to TRBJ1-1, with TRBD1 matching over 9 bases. The J segment lost 1 base and the V segment lost 3 bases, leaving 6 bases of the junction unmatched. This CDR3 region has 16 residues. The DNA of the CDR3 is TGTGCCAGCAGTTTCCACCGGACAGGGGCGAACACTGAAGCTTTCTTT. Translation: CASSFHRTGANTEAFF.

The V gene is TRBV28, the J gene TRBJ2-5; 10 nucleotides line up with TRBD2. The V and J ends lost 7 bases and 5 bases, in that order; junction bases with no gene match: 10. The CDR3 spans 15 residues. Germline V lookup: CDR1 MDHEN, CDR2 SYDVKM. The CDR3 sequence: CASIPSGRASETQYF. In nucleotides, the CDR3 is TGTGCCAGCATCCCAAGCGGGAGGGCATCGGAGACCCAGTACTTC.

This clonotype was found a few times. The CDR3 coding sequence is TGCAGCTCTGTTAGCGGGGGGGCCCCGAATGAGCAGTTCTTC. Translating gives CSSVSGGAPNEQFF. The chain employs TRBV29-1 and TRBJ2-1, with 11 nucleotides matching TRBD2. The CDR3 length is 14 residues. J was trimmed by 7 bases and V by 8 bases; bases with no gene match: 10. Per the germline V gene, CDR1 is SQVTM and CDR2 is ANQGSEA.

A few counts support this clonotype. The chain uses TRBV5-6 and TRBJ2-7; D might be TRBD1 (5 bases). CDR1 is SGHDT and CDR2 is YYEEEE in the germline V gene. V was trimmed by 0 bases and J by 7 bases, leaving 14 bases between them. The CDR3 loop spans 14 amino acids. CDR3 region: CASSLGQIYGEQYF. In DNA form, the CDR3 reads TGTGCCAGCAGCTTGGGACAGATCTACGGGGAGCAGTACTTC.

V gene TRBV5-1 combines with J gene TRBJ2-7; tentatively, D is TRBD1 (6 bases). CDR3 length equals 15 residues. With 0 bases removed from V and 2 bases from J, the gap between germline ends came to 12 bases. Germline CDR1 and CDR2: SGHRS and YFSETQ. In nucleotides, the CDR3 is TGCGCCAGCAGCTTGGGGACACAGGGTCCCTACGAGCAGTACGTC. Translation gives CASSLGTQGPYEQYV.

This clonotype was picked up many times. The gene calls are TRBV24-1 and TRBJ2-1; D perhaps matches TRBD1 (6 bases). Germline values: CDR1 KGHDR, CDR2 SFDVKD. The V end was cut by 4 bases, the J end by 1 base, with 13 bases between. The CDR3 covers 16 residues. CDR3 sequence (DNA): TGTGCCACCAGTGACCCGGGACAACTTTCCTACAATGAGCAGTTCTTC. It encodes CATSDPGQLSYNEQFF.

This clonotype was observed a handful of times. This chain connects TRBV7-2 to TRBJ2-1; 7 bases line up with TRBD1. CDR1 and CDR2 (germline): SGHTA, FQGNSA. The V gene end was trimmed by 4 bases and the J gene end by 7 bases; junction bases not matched to a gene: 10. The CDR3 length is 15 residues. CDR3 residues: CASSSYRGVWNEQFF. DNA for the CDR3: TGTGCCAGCAGCTCCTACAGGGGTGTTTGGAATGAGCAGTTCTTC.

This clonotype was counted only a few times. The genes are TRBV10-3 and TRBJ1-6; 9 bases are shared with TRBD1. The CDR3 extends over 16 amino acids. Germline V lookup: CDR1 ENHRY, CDR2 SYGVKD. The trim removed 9 bases at V and 5 bases at J, leaving 11 bases unmatched. CDR3 region: CAIQQGATLNNSPLHF. The CDR3 nucleotides are TGTGCCATTCAACAGGGGGCTACTCTCAATAATTCACCCCTCCACTTT.

The chain uses TRBV5-1 and TRBJ2-1; 7 bases match TRBD2. Germline loops: CDR1 SGHRS, CDR2 YFSETQ. Trimming cost V 5 bases and J 5 bases; bases outside gene matches: 7. The CDR3 totals 14 residues. The CDR3 bases are TGCGCCAGCAGTGGTCAGCGGGGCCACAATGAGCAGTTCTTC. Residues: CASSGQRGHNEQFF.

This clonotype was seen a handful of times. The genes are TRBV2 and TRBJ1-2; D call uncertain. Germline loops: CDR1 SNHLY, CDR2 FYNNEI. V was pared by 0 bases and J by 7 bases, with 3 bases between. The CDR3 sequence is 11 residues long. This chain's CDR3 is CASSEAGGYTF. As DNA, the CDR3 is TGTGCCAGCAGTGAAGCGGGTGGCTACACCTTC.

The V and J genes are TRBV19 and TRBJ2-4, with a tentative D call TRBD1 (5 bases). The germline CDR1 and CDR2 sequences are LNHDA and SQIVND (reference sequence). This CDR3 spans 12 amino acids. V dropped 10 bases and J dropped 8 bases, with 15 bases sitting between them. The CDR3 DNA follows: TGTGCCACCGGACACCAGGGATACATTCAGTACTTC. Protein: CATGHQGYIQYF. Based on the CDR3 plus reference TRBV19 and TRBJ2-4, the full variable domain is DGGITQSPKYLFRKEGQNVTLSCEQNLNHDAMYWYRQDPGQGLRLIYYSQIVNDFQKGDIAEGYSVSREKKESFPLTVTSAQKNPTAFYLCATGHQGYIQYFGAGTRLSVL.

On this clonotype: The germline gene is not matched at one end of the junction; a read error may be the cause. V and J are TRBV11-2 and TRBJ2-2; 8 bases line up with TRBD2. The CDR3 length is 18 residues. Germline CDR1 is SGHAT and CDR2 is FQNNGV. DNA of the CDR3: TGTGCCAGCATCCGAAAGGGCCCGGGAGGGACGAACTCCGGGGAGCTGTTTTTT. Its translation: CASIRKGPGGTNSGELFF.

This clonotype was detected many times. The V and J genes are TRBV7-9 and TRBJ1-1; D is undetermined. The CDR3 sequence is 14 residues long. V lost 0 bases and J 0 bases, leaving 5 bases between the germline ends. CDR1 is SEHNR and CDR2 is FQNEAQ in the germline V gene (reference sequence). Here the CDR3 reads CASSLARVNTEAFF. DNA of the CDR3: TGTGCCAGCAGCTTAGCCCGGGTGAACACTGAAGCTTTCTTT.

This clonotype was observed a handful of times. V and J are TRBV12-3 or TRBV12-4 and TRBJ1-5; D is ambiguous. The CDR3 extends over 16 amino acids. V gave up 2 bases and J gave up 0 bases, with 11 bases separating them. The chain's CDR3 is CASSLSYATSNQPQHF. CDR3 coding DNA: TGTGCCAGCAGTTTAAGCTATGCGACTAGCAATCAGCCCCAGCATTTT.

Details on this clonotype: An end of the junction differs from the germline gene, which may be a read error. The rearrangement joins TRBV6-1 to TRBJ2-5; D may be TRBD1 (6 bases). CDR1 is MNHNS and CDR2 is SASEGT in the germline V gene. CDR3 size: 19 residues. In nucleotides, the CDR3 is TGTGCCAGCAGAGAAGGAAGGAGAAGGACAGATTCAAGAATGGAGACCCAGTACTTC. Amino acids: CASREGRRRTDSRMETQYF.

This clonotype was recorded a few times. The chain combines TRBV20-1 with TRBJ2-7; D might be TRBD1 (5 bases). Per the germline V gene, CDR1 is DFQATT and CDR2 is SNEGSKA (reference sequence). The CDR3 is made up of 14 amino acids. Trimming pared 0 bases from V and 6 bases from J, leaving 15 bases between. The CDR3 spells CSARERSQRGEQYF. CDR3 in DNA: TGCAGTGCTAGAGAACGGAGTCAAAGGGGCGAGCAGTACTTC.

The V and J genes are TRBV7-8 and TRBJ2-7; D might be TRBD1 (6 bases). Trimming left V 4 bases short and J 1 base short, with 11 bases between. This CDR3 comprises 14 residues. Germline CDR1 is SGHVS and CDR2 is FQNEAQ. CDR3: CASSSQQGSYEQYV. The CDR3 DNA reads TGTGCCAGCAGCTCCCAACAGGGATCCTACGAGCAGTACGTC.

The table lists this clonotype with a few counts. The V call is TRBV7-9, the J call TRBJ2-3; a possible D gene is TRBD2 (6 bases). Germline V gene lookup returns CDR1 SEHNR and CDR2 FQNEAQ (reference sequence). Deletions cut 1 base from V and 4 bases from J, with 12 bases between. The CDR3 contains 15 residues. CDR3 in DNA: TGTGCCAGCAGCTTAGACCTGCGGGAAGCAGATACGCAGTATTTT. This translates into CASSLDLREADTQYF.

This chain links TRBV7-9 with TRBJ1-1, with a weak D call TRBD1 (5 bases). In germline, CDR1 is SEHNR, CDR2 FQNEAQ (reference sequence). V gave up 6 bases and J gave up 10 bases, with 21 bases separating them. CDR3 length: 14 amino acids. The CDR3 bases are TGTGCCAGCAGTCGACCTCGGGGGAGCCGAGGAGCTTTCTTT. It codes for CASSRPRGSRGAFF.

Ten or more counts support this clonotype. The CDR3 nucleotides are TGCGCCAGCAGCTTGGAGGGACAGGGCACCTATGGCTACACCTTC. Residues: CASSLEGQGTYGYTF. This chain links TRBV5-1 with TRBJ1-2; 9 bases are shared with TRBD1. Unmatched junction bases numbered 4, after V lost 0 bases and J lost 4 bases. This CDR3 region has 15 residues. Germline V gene lookup returns CDR1 SGHRS and CDR2 YFSETQ.